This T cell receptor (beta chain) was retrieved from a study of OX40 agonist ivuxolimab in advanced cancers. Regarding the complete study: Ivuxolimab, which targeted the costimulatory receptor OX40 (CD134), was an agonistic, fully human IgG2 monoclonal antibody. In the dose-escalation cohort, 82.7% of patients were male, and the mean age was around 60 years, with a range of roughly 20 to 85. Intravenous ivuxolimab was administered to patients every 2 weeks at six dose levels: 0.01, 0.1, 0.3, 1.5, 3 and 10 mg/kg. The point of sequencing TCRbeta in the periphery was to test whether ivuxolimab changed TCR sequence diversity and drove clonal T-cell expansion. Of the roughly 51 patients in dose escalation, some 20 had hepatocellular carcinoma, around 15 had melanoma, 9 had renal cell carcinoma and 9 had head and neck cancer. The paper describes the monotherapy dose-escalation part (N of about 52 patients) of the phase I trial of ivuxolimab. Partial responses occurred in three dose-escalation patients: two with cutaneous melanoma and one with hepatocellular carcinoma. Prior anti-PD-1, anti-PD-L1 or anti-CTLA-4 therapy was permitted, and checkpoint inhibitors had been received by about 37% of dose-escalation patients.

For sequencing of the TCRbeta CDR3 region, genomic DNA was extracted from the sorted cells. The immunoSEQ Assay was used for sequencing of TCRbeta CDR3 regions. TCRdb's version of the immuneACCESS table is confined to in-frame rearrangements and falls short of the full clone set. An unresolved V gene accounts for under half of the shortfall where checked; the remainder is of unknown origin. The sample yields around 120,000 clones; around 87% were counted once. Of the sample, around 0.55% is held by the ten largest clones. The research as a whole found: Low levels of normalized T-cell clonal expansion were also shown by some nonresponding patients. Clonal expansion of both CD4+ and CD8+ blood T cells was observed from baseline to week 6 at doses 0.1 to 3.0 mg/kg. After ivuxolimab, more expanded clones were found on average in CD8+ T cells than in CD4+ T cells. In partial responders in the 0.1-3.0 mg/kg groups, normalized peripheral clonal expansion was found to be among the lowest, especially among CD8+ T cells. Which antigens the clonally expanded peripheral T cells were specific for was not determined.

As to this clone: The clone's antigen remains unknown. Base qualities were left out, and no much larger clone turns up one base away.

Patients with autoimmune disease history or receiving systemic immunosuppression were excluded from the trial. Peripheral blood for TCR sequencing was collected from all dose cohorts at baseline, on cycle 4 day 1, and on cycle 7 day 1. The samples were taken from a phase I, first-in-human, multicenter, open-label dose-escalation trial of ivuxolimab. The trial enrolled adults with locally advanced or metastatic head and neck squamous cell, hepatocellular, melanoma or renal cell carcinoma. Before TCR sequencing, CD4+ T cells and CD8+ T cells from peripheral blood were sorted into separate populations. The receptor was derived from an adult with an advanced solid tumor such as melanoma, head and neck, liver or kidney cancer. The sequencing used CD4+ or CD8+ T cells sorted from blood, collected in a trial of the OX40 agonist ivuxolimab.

The CDR3 corresponds to CASSRQQGNNSPLHF. In nucleotides, the sequence is TGTGCCAGCAGTAGGCAACAGGGAAACAATTCACCCCTCCACTTT. The receptor chain draws on TRBV27 and TRBJ1-6, with a tentative D gene TRBD1 over 6 matching bases. The CDR3, cysteine through phenylalanine, is 15 amino acids long. Only the CDR3 part of the read is kept: 45 bases, read in frame from the first base. Sequences MNHEY (CDR1) and SMNVEV (CDR2) are obtained from the germline V gene (reference sequence). Trimming at the junction amounts to 5 bases on V and 7 bases on J, and the germline ends lie 15 bases apart.